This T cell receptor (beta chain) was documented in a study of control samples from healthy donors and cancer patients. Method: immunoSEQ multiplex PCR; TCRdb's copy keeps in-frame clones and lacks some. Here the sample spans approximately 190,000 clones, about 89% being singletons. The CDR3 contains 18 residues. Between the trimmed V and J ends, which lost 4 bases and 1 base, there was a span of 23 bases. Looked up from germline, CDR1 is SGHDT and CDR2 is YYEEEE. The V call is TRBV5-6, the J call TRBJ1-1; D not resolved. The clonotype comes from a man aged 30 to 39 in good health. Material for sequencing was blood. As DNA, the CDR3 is TGTGCCAGCAGCCCAACGGAGGGATTGGGGAGATGGAACACTGAAGCTTTCTTT. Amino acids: CASSPTEGLGRWNTEAFF.